This T cell receptor (beta chain) was obtained from a study of cytotoxic CD8 clonotypes in ibrutinib-treated CLL. CDR1 and CDR2 (germline): MDHEN, SYDVKM. The V segment lost 5 bases and the J segment 5 bases; nucleotides outside the gene matches: 9. CDR3 length equals 15 residues. The method was immunoSEQ multiplex PCR; TCRdb's version includes in-frame clones alone and lacks a portion of them. Of about 45,000 clones detected, 65% to 70% appear once; the ten largest clones hold 20% to 25%. This rearrangement joins TRBV28 to TRBJ2-3; 8 positions match TRBD1. The sequencing used PBMCs, collected after 24 months of ibrutinib treatment. The sequence derives from a human donor with chronic lymphocytic leukemia. The CDR3 coding sequence is TGTGCCAGCAGTCCCGCCTTCGGGACAGGAGATACGCAGTATTTT. Amino acid sequence: CASSPAFGTGDTQYF. The whole variable domain, remainder taken from reference TRBV28 and TRBJ2-3, is DVKVTQSSRYLVKRTGEKVFLECVQDMDHENMFWYRQDPGLGLRLIYFSYDVKMKEKGDIPEGYSVSREKKERFSLILESASTNQTSMYLCASSPAFGTGDTQYFGPGTRLTVL.